This TCR beta chain originates from a study of monozygotic twins with inflammatory bowel disease. Study conclusions and caveats: Discordant twins had repertoire similarity that did not differ from that of concordant twins, possibly from limited power. Healthy twins shared more clonotypes with others than IBD patients, most markedly active ones. A reduction in TCRbeta diversity (inverse Simpson) was seen in IBD patients relative to healthy co-twins.

Reprocessing the 5' RACE reads, TCRdb reports a single entry for every CDR3 protein and omits DNA. This sample contains approximately 390,000 distinct CDR3 sequences. The CDR3 is 13 residues long. Per germline, CDR1 DFQATT and CDR2 SNEGSKA (reference sequence). About this clonotype itself: Its antigen remains unknown.

The gene calls are TRBV20-1 and TRBJ1-1; absent DNA, TCRdb's TRBD1 call cannot be checked. Sequencing used blood. This receptor was identified in a human donor with ulcerative colitis or Crohn's disease, or a healthy co-twin of an affected twin (not recorded which). CDR3 amino acids: CSAPGTGTIEAFF.